One T cell receptor (beta chain) is described in this entry. Its target is not known. This record comes from a study of cytomegalovirus exposure and HLA in healthy donors. Whole-study results and caveats: The sole available immune exposure information was CMV serostatus.

The PCR ran on 60 Vbeta and 13 Jbeta primers. Clones were read by immunoSEQ multiplex PCR, and TCRdb kept only the in-frame ones, dropping some. The sample has approximately 150,000 clones, about 76% seen once. The CDR3 has 13 residues. The chain combines TRBV21-1 with TRBJ2-7; the table names TRBD1, a call not compared with the DNA. TRBV21-1 is designated a pseudogene. This receptor was identified in a human donor in good health. Sequenced sample: PBMCs. This CDR3 is CASSKGQFYEQYF. CDR3 in DNA: TGTGCCAGCAGCAAAGGACAGTTCTACGAGCAGTACTTC.